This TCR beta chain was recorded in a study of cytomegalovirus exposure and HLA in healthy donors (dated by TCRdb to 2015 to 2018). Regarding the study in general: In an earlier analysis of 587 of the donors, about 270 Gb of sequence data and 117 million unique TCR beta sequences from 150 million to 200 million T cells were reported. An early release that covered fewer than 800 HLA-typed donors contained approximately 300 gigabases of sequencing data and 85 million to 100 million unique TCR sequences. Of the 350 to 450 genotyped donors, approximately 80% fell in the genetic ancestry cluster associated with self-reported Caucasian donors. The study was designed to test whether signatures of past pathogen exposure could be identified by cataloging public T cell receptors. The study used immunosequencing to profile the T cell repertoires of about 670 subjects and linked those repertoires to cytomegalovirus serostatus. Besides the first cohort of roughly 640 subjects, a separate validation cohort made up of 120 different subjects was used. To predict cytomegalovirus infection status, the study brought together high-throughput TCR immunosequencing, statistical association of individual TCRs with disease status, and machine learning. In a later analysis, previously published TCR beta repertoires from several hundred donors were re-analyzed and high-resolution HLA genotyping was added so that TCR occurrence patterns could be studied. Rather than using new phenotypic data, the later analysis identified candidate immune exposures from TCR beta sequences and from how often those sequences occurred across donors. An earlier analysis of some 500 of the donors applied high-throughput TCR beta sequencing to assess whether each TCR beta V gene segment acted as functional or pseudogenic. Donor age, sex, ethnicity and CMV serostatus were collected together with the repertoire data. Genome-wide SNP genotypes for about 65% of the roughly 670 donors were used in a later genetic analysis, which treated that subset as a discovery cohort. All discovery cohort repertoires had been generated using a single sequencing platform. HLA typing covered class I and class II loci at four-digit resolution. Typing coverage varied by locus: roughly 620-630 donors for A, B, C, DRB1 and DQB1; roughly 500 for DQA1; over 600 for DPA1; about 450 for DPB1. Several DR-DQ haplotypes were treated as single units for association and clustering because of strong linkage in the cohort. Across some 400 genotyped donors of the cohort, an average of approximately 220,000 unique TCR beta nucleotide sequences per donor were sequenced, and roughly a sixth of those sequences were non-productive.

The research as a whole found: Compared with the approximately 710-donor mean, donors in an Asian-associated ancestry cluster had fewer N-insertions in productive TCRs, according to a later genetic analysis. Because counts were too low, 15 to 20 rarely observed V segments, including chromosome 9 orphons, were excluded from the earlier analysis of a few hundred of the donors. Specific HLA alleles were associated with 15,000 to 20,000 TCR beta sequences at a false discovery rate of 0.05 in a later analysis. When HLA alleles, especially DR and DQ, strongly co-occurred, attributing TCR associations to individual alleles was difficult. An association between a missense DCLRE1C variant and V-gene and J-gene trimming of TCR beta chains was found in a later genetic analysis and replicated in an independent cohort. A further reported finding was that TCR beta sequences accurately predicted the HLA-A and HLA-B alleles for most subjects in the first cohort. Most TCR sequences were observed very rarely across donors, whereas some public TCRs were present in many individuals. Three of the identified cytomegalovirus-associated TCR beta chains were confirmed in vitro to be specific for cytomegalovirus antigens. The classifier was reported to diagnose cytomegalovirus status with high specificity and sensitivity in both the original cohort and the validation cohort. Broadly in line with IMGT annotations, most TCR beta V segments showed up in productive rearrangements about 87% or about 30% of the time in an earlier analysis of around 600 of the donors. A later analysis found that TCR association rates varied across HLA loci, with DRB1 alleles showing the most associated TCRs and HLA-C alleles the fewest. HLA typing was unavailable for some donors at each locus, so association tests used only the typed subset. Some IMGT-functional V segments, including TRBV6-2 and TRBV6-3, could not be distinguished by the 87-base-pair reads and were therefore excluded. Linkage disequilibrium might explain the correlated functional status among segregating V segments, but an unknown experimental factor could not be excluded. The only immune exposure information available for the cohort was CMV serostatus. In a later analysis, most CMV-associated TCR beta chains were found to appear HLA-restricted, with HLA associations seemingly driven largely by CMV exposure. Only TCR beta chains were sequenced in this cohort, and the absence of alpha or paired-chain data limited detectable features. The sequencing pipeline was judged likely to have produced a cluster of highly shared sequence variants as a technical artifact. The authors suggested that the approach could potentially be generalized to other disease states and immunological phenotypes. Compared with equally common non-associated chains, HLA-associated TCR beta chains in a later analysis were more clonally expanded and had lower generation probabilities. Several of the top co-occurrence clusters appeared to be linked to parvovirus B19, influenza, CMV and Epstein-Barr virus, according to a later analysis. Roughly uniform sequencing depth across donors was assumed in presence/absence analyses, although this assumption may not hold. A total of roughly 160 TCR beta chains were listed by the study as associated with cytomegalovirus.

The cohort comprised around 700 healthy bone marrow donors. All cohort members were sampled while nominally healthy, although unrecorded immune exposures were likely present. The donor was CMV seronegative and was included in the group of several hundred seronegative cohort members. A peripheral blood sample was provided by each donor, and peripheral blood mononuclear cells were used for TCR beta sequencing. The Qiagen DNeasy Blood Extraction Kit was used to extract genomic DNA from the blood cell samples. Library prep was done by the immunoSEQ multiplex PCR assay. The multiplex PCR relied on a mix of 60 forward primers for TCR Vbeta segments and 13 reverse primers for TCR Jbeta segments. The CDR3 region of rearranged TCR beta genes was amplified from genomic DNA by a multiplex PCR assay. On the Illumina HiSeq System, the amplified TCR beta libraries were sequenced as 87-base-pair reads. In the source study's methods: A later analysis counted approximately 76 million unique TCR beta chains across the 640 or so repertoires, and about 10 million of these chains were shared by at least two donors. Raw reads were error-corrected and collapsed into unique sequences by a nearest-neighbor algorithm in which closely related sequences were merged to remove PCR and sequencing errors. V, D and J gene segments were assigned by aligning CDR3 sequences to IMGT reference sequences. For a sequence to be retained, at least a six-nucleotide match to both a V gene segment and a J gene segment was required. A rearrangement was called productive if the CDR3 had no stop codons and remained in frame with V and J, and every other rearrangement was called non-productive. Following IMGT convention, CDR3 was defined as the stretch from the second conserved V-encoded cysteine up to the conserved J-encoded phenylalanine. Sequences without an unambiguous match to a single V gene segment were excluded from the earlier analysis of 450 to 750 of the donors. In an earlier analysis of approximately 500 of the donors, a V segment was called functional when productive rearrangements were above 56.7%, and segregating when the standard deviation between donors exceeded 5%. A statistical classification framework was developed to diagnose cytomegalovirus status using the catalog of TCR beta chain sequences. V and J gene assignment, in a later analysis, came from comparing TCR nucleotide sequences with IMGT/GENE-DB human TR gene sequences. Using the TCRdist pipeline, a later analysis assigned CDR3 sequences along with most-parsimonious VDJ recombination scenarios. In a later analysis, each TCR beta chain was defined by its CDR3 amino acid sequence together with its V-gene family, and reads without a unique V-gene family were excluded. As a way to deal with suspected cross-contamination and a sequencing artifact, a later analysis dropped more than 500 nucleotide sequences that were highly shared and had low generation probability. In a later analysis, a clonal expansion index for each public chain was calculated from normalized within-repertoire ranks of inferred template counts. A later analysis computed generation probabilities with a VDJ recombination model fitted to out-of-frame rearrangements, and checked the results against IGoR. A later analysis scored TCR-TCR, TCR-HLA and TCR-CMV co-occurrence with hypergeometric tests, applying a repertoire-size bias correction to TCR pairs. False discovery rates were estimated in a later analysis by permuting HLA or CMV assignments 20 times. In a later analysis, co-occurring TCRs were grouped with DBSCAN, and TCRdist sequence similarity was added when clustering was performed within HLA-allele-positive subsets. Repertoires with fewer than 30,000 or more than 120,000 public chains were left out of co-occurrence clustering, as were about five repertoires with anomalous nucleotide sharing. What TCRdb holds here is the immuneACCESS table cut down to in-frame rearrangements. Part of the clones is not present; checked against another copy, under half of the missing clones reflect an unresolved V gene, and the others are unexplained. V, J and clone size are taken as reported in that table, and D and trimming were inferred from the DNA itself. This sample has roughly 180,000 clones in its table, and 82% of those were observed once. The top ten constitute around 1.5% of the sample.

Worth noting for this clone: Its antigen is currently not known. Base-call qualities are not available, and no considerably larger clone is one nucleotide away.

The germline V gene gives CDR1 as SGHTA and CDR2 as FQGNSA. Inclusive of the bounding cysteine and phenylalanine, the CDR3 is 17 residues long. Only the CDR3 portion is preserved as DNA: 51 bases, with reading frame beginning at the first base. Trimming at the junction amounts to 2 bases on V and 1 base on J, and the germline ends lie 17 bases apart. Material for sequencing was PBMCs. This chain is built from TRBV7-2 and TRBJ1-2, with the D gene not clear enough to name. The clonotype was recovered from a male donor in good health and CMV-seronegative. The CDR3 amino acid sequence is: CASSLSSDHSSNYGYTF. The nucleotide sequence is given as TGTGCCAGCAGCTTATCCTCTGATCATTCGAGTAACTATGGCTACACCTTC.